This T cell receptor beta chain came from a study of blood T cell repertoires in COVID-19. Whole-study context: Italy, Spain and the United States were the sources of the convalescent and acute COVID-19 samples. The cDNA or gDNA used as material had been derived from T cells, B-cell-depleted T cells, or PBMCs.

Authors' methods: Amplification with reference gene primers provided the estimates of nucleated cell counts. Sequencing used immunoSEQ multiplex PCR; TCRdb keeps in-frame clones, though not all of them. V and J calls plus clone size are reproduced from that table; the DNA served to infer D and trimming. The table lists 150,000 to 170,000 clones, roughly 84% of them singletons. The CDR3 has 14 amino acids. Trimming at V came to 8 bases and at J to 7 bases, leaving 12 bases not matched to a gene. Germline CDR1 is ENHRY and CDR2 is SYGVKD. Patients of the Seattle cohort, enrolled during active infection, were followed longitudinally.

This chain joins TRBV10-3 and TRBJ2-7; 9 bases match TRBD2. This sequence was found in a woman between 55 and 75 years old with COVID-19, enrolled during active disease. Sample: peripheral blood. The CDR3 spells CAIQRTAGGGEQYF. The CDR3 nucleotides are TGTGCCATCCAAAGGACGGCGGGAGGGGGAGAGCAGTACTTC.